This T cell receptor beta chain appears in the sequencing data of a study of glioma-infiltrating T cells. This CDR3 has 19 amino acids. Germline loops: CDR1 SGHAT, CDR2 FQNNGV. TCR alpha and beta CDR3 regions were amplified from RNA using iRepertoire nested multiplex PCR. TCRdb re-called the multiplex PCR reads with MiXCR, one entry per CDR3 protein. Among around 99,000 distinct CDR3 sequences listed, 20% to 30% were seen once. Comment on this clonotype: A much larger clone sits a single nucleotide away, making a read error possible.

This TCR was sampled from a human donor with low-grade glioma or glioblastoma, undergoing nonglioma brain surgery, or in good health (not recorded which). The specimen was glioma tissue, nonneoplastic brain tissue, or PBMCs (not recorded which). The chain carries TRBV11-2 and TRBJ2-7; D assignment may be TRBD1 or TRBD2 (6 bases each). CDR3 bases: TGTGCCGGCAGCAAGGCCAGGGGTAGGGGGGAGATGGCCCCCTACGAGCAGTACTTC. This gives the protein CAGSKARGRGEMAPYEQYF.